The 8 T cell receptor beta chains in this list originate from one sample, sequenced in a study of control samples from healthy donors and cancer patients. Profiled with immunoSEQ multiplex PCR; TCRdb holds only in-frame clones, not every one. The sample has some 160,000 clones; 89% are singletons. Sequenced sample: blood. The origin of the receptors is a man between 25 and 39 years old in good health.

The chain employs TRBV7-8 and TRBJ2-1, with a tentative D call TRBD1 (6 bases). V was pared by 4 bases and J by 7 bases, with 14 bases between. This CDR3 has 14 amino acids. In germline, CDR1 is SGHVS, CDR2 FQNEAQ. CDR3 sequence reads: CASSSEQGTNEQFF. For the CDR3, the DNA is TGTGCCAGCAGCTCCGAACAGGGAACGAATGAGCAGTTCTTC.

The chain recombines TRBV18 with TRBJ2-5; possibly TRBD2 for D (5 bases). Germline V gives CDR1 KGHSH, CDR2 LQKENI. With 6 bases removed from V and 1 base from J, the gap between germline ends came to 12 bases. This CDR3 region has 14 residues. The CDR3 DNA reads as TGTGCCAGCTCCCCCGGGGTCGGCCAAGAGACCCAGTACTTC. It yields the protein CASSPGVGQETQYF. Full variable domain (outside the CDR3, taken from reference TRBV18 and TRBJ2-5): NAGVMQNPRHLVRRRGQEARLRCSPMKGHSHVYWYRQLPEEGLKFMVYLQKENIIDESGMPKERFSAEFPKEGPSILRIQQVVRGDSAAYFCASSPGVGQETQYFGPGTRLLVL.

The rearrangement joins TRBV9 to TRBJ1-1; maybe TRBD1 (5 bases). The CDR3 sequence is 16 residues long. From germline, CDR1 is SGDLS and CDR2 YYNGEE. The V and J ends lost 2 bases and 4 bases respectively, with 18 bases between them. Here the CDR3 reads CASSVPKGGGITEAFF. CDR3 sequence (DNA): TGTGCCAGCAGCGTCCCTAAGGGCGGGGGGATCACTGAAGCTTTCTTT.

The chain carries TRBV27 and TRBJ1-3; 9 bases fit TRBD1. Germline values: CDR1 MNHEY, CDR2 SMNVEV (reference sequence). This CDR3 is built from 16 residues. V shed 5 bases, J shed 8 bases, and the junction held 13 bases outside the gene matches. The CDR3 reads CASSPPNRGQPHTIYF. For the CDR3, the DNA is TGTGCCAGCAGTCCGCCAAACAGGGGGCAACCCCACACCATATATTTT.

This clone was found once. The V gene is TRBV11-2, the J gene TRBJ2-1, with D possibly TRBD2 on 6 matching bases. This CDR3 is 19 amino acids long. Trimming shortened V by 0 bases and J by 0 bases, and 18 bases separated the two germline ends. Per the germline V gene, CDR1 is SGHAT and CDR2 is FQNNGV. In DNA form, the CDR3 reads TGTGCCAGCAGCTTAGATCAGGGCGCGGGGAGAAGCTCCTACAATGAGCAGTTCTTC. This sequence encodes CASSLDQGAGRSSYNEQFF.

The chain recombines TRBV6-2 or TRBV6-3 with TRBJ1-2; D remains ambiguous. The V gene's germline CDR1 is MNHEY and CDR2 SVGEGT. The CDR3 spans 12 residues. The ends were cut back, 0 bases at V and 6 bases at J, with 5 bases in the middle. The CDR3 sequence: CASSYSGNGYTF. CDR3 coding DNA: TGTGCCAGCAGTTACTCGGGGAATGGCTACACCTTC.

The V and J genes are TRBV5-5 and TRBJ1-2; no clear D gene. The CDR3 runs 12 residues. Trimming shortened V by 2 bases and J by 2 bases, and 4 bases separated the two germline ends. Germline V CDR1 and CDR2: SGHKS, YYEKEE (reference sequence). CDR3 sequence: CASSFGNYGYTF. The CDR3 DNA follows: TGTGCCAGCAGCTTCGGAAACTATGGCTACACCTTC.

The chain is built from TRBV6-2 or TRBV6-3 and TRBJ1-1, with a possible D match to TRBD1 (6 bases). The CDR3 loop spans 15 amino acids. Germline CDR1 reads MNHEY; CDR2 reads SVGEGT. The V gene lost 3 bases and the J gene lost 7 bases, with 18 bases spanning the gap. Here the CDR3 reads CASSYRSRGLGEAFF. The DNA for the CDR3 is TGTGCCAGCAGTTATCGGTCCCGGGGGCTTGGTGAAGCTTTCTTT.